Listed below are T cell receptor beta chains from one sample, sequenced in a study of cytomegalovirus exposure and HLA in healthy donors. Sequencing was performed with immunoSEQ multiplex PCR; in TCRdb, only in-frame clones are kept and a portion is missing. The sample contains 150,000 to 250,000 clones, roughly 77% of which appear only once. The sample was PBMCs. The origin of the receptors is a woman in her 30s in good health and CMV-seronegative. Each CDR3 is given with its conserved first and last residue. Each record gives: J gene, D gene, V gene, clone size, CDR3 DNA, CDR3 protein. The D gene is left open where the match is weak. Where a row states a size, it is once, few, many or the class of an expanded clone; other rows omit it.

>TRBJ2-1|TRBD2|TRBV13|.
TGTGCCAGCGCCGGAACTAGCGGGATTATGGATGAGCAGTTCTTC
CASAGTSGIMDEQFF
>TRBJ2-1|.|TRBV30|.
TGTGCCTGGAGTTTGTTGGGAGGCGAGCAGTTCTTC
CAWSLLGGEQFF
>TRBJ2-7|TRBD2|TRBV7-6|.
TGTGCCAGCAGCTTAGCCCCCGCGGGAGGGCGGTACGAGCAGTACTTC
CASSLAPAGGRYEQYF
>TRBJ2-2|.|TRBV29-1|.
TGCAGCGTTGTCAGGGGTACCGGGGAGCTGTTTTTT
CSVVRGTGELFF
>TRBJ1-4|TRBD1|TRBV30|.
TGTGCCTGGGACCGACAGGGGTGGGAAAAACTGTTTTTT
CAWDRQGWEKLFF
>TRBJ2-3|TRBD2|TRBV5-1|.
TGCGCCAGCAGCTTGACTAGCGGGGGGAGCACAGATACGCAGTATTTT
CASSLTSGGSTDTQYF
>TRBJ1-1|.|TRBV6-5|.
TGTGCCAGCAGTGAAGGGGAGAACACTGAAGCTTTCTTT
CASSEGENTEAFF
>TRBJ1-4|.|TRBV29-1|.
TGCAGCGTTCTAAAAAGGACTGCAACTAATGAAAAACTGTTTTTT
CSVLKRTATNEKLFF
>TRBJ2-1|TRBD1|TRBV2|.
TGTGCCAGCAGGGGACAGGGGGATGAGCAGTTCTTC
CASRGQGDEQFF
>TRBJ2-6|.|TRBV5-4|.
TGTGCCAGCAGCTTGGCTGTTGCTAAGGGACACCTCGCTGAGGCCAACGTCCTGACTTTC
CASSLAVAKGHLAEANVLTF
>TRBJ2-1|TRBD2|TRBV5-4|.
TGTGCCAGCAGCGCGGGACTAGTGGTCTATGAGCAGTTCTTC
CASSAGLVVYEQFF
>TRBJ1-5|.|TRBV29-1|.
TGCAGCGTGGGGGGAGGCAATCAGCCCCAGCATTTT
CSVGGGNQPQHF
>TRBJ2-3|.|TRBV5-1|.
TGCGCCAGCGCCACTGAGACAGGACAAGGGGTGACGCAGTATTTT
CASATETGQGVTQYF
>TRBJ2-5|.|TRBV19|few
TGTGCCAGTAGACCTGGCGGGGCTCTCCAAGAGACCCAGTACTTC
CASRPGGALQETQYF
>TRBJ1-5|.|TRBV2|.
TGTGCCAGCAGTGTCAGGGGAGGGCAGCCCCAGCATTTT
CASSVRGGQPQHF
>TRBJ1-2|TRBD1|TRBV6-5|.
TGTGCCAGCAGTTACACAACAGGGGGAGGGGGCTATGGCTACACCTTC
CASSYTTGGGGYGYTF
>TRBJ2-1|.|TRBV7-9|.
TGTGCCAGCACCGCCGACGACTGGCTTTTTAGGCAGTTCTTC
CASTADDWLFRQFF
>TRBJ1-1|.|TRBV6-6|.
TGTGCCAGCAATTCTGGGGCAGGAGGGCGGAACACTGAAGCTTTCTTT
CASNSGAGGRNTEAFF
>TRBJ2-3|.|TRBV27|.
TGTGCCAGCAGTTTCGTCAGGGGCCGAACAGATACGCAGTATTTT
CASSFVRGRTDTQYF
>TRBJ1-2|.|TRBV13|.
TGTGCCAGCAGCAGTGACACTGGCTATGGCTACACCTTC
CASSSDTGYGYTF
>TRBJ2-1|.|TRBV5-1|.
TGCGCCAGCAGTGTGCAGAAGTACAATGAGCAGTTCTTC
CASSVQKYNEQFF
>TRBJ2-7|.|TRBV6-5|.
TGTGCCAGCAGTCCCCAGGGGGGATTCGAGCAGTACTTC
CASSPQGGFEQYF
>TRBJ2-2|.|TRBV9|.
TGTGCCAGCGGCCAGGGCGGGGAGCTGTTTTTT
CASGQGGELFF
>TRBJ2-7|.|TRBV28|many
TGTGCCAGCAGTTTTGGGGGGACTCGGAGGAGTGACGAGCAGTACTTC
CASSFGGTRRSDEQYF
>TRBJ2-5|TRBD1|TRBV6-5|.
TGTGCCAGCAGTACTGGGACAGGCCCCGGGGGCCAGTACTTC
CASSTGTGPGGQYF
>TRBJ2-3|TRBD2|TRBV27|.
TGTGCCACCACGTGGCGGGGGGGCACAGATACGCAGTATTTT
CATTWRGGTDTQYF
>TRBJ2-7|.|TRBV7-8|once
TGTGCCAGCAGCGATCGGGGAGTCAGGCTGGGTTACGAGCAGTACTTC
CASSDRGVRLGYEQYF
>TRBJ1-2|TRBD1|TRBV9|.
TGTGCCAGCAGCGCAAGACAGGGGGGTAATGGCTACACCTTC
CASSARQGGNGYTF
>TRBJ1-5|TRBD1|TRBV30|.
TGTGCCTGGAGTGAACAGGGGAGAAGCAATCAGCCCCAGCATTTT
CAWSEQGRSNQPQHF
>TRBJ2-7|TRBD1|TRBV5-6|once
TGTGCCAGCAGCCACGGAACAGGGGTCTCCGAGCAGTACTTC
CASSHGTGVSEQYF
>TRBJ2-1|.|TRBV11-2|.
TGTGCCAGCAGCTTAGTTCTGAAATTGACTTACAATGAGCAGTTCTTC
CASSLVLKLTYNEQFF
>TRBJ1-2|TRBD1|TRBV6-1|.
TGTGCCAGCAGTGACAGGGGGCCCCATGGCTACACCTTC
CASSDRGPHGYTF
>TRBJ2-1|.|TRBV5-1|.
TGCGCCAGCAGCTCAGCGGGTGGCACCTACAATGAGCAGTTCTTC
CASSSAGGTYNEQFF
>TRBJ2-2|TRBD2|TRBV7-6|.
TGTGCCAGCAGCACGGGACTAGCGGGAGGGGGCACCGGGGAGCTGTTTTTT
CASSTGLAGGGTGELFF
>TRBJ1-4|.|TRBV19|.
TGTGCCAGTAGCAGCGACAGTTTTTCTCTGAAACTGTTTTTT
CASSSDSFSLKLFF
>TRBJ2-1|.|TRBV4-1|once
TGCGCCAGCAGCCATCCCGGACTAACCCCAAACAATGAGCAGTTCTTC
CASSHPGLTPNNEQFF
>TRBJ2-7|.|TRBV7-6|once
TGTGCCAGCAGCAACACAGGTGGATGGGAGCAGTACTTC
CASSNTGGWEQYF
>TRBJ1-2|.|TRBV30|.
TGTGCCTGCCTCAGAGGGGGAACTAACTATGGCTACACCTTC
CACLRGGTNYGYTF
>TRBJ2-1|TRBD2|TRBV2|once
TGTGCCAGCAGGCCGGGAGGTAATGAGCAGTTCTTC
CASRPGGNEQFF
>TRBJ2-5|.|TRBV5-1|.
TGCGCCAGCAGCTTGGCCTCGGCTCAGGGGCAAGAGACCCAGTACTTC
CASSLASAQGQETQYF
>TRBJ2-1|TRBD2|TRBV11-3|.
TGTGCCAGCAGCCTACGGGGAACAGCGGGGGGCAATGAGCAGTTCTTC
CASSLRGTAGGNEQFF
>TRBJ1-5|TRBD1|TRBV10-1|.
TGCGCCACCGGACAGGGACATCAGCCCCAGCATTTT
CATGQGHQPQHF
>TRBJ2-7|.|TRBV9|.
TGTGCCAGCAGCTCGACGGCTCAGGGCTACGAGCAGTACTTC
CASSSTAQGYEQYF
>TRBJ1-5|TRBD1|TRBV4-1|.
TGCGCCAGCAGCCAAGATGGACAGGGGGCTCAGCCCCAGCATTTT
CASSQDGQGAQPQHF
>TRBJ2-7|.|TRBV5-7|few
TGTGCCAGCAGCTTGGCGAAGGACAGCTACGAGCAGTACTTC
CASSLAKDSYEQYF
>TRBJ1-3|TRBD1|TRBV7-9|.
TGTGCCAGCAGCTTGGGACAGGGCTCTGGAAACACCATATATTTT
CASSLGQGSGNTIYF
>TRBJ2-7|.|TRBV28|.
TGTGCCAGCAGCCCTGACAGGAGCTCCTACGAGCAGTACTTC
CASSPDRSSYEQYF
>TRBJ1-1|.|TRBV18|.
TGTGCCAGCTCACCGATGGTAGCGGGGCTAGAGGGAACTGAAGCTTTCTTT
CASSPMVAGLEGTEAFF